The rows below give T cell receptor beta chains drawn from one sample of a study of neurological immune-mediated disorders. One entry per CDR3 protein, called by TCRdb with MiXCR from the 5' RACE reads. The sample comprises tens of thousands of distinct CDR3 sequences, less than 5.5% of which are singletons, and 6.5% to 7.5% rests with the top ten. The sequencing sample was made of PBMCs. These TCRs come from a man aged 25-45 years with multiple sclerosis. Each CDR3 is given with its conserved first and last residue. Fields, in order: V gene, J gene, clone size, D gene, CDR3 DNA, CDR3 protein. D genes are given only for firm matches. Clone sizes are given selectively: once, few, many, or a class where the clone is expanded.

v_gene: TRBV5-1; j_gene: TRBJ2-5; abundance: few; d_gene: -; CDR3nt: TGCGCCAGCAGCTTGGAGAGGGGCCAAGAGACCCAGTACTTC; CDR3aa: CASSLERGQETQYF
v_gene: TRBV7-9; j_gene: TRBJ1-1; abundance: many; d_gene: -; CDR3nt: TGTGCCAGCAGCTTAGCTAGGGTGTATTACACTGAAGCTTTCTTT; CDR3aa: CASSLARVYYTEAFF
v_gene: TRBV7-3; j_gene: TRBJ1-1; abundance: -; d_gene: -; CDR3nt: TGTGCCAGCAGCTTAACGGGGAGGACTGAAGCTTTCTTT; CDR3aa: CASSLTGRTEAFF
v_gene: TRBV10-3; j_gene: TRBJ2-7; abundance: many; d_gene: TRBD1; CDR3nt: TGTGCCATCAGTGATCCCCGGACAGGGGTCTACTCCTACGAGCAGTACTTC; CDR3aa: CAISDPRTGVYSYEQYF
v_gene: TRBV4-1; j_gene: TRBJ2-5; abundance: -; d_gene: -; CDR3nt: TGCGCCAGCAGCCTCGCCTCTACTTGGCCGGGCGCCGACAGAAAAGAGACCCAGTACTTC; CDR3aa: CASSLASTWPGADRKETQYF
v_gene: TRBV20-1; j_gene: TRBJ1-4; abundance: -; d_gene: -; CDR3nt: TGCAGTGCCCCTTCCGGGACACTGAGGGAAAAACTGTTTTTT; CDR3aa: CSAPSGTLREKLFF
v_gene: TRBV20-1; j_gene: TRBJ1-1; abundance: many; d_gene: -; CDR3nt: TGCAGTGCTAGCGACACCACCCGGGGTGTTGAAGCTTTCTTT; CDR3aa: CSASDTTRGVEAFF
v_gene: TRBV20-1; j_gene: TRBJ2-4; abundance: few; d_gene: -; CDR3nt: TGCAGTGCTAGAAGAAACGCAGGGGAGGTAGCCAAAAACATTCAGTACTTC; CDR3aa: CSARRNAGEVAKNIQYF
v_gene: TRBV4-1; j_gene: TRBJ2-3; abundance: many; d_gene: -; CDR3nt: TGCGCCAGCAGCCAAGATCCGGGAGCTAGCGGCACAGATACGCAGTATTTT; CDR3aa: CASSQDPGASGTDTQYF
v_gene: TRBV11-1; j_gene: TRBJ2-3; abundance: -; d_gene: -; CDR3nt: TGTGCCAGCAGCTTGGGGCCCGATGGTGCAGATACGCAGTATTTT; CDR3aa: CASSLGPDGADTQYF
v_gene: TRBV5-6; j_gene: TRBJ1-5; abundance: many; d_gene: -; CDR3nt: TGTGCCAGCAGCTTGAAGGGCTATAGGCAGCCCCAGCATTTT; CDR3aa: CASSLKGYRQPQHF
v_gene: TRBV3-1; j_gene: TRBJ2-3; abundance: many; d_gene: -; CDR3nt: TGTGCCAGCAACGCGGGCCGATCGGCAGATACGCAGTATTTT; CDR3aa: CASNAGRSADTQYF
v_gene: TRBV7-8; j_gene: TRBJ2-1; abundance: many; d_gene: TRBD1; CDR3nt: TGTGCCAGCAGCTCCCTTCGACAGGGGATATACAATGAGCAGTTCTTC; CDR3aa: CASSSLRQGIYNEQFF
v_gene: TRBV7-9; j_gene: TRBJ1-4; abundance: few; d_gene: -; CDR3nt: TGTGCCAGCAGCCAGGGAAAGGGGAATGAAAAACTGTTTTTT; CDR3aa: CASSQGKGNEKLFF
v_gene: TRBV29-1; j_gene: TRBJ2-1; abundance: many; d_gene: TRBD2; CDR3nt: TGCAGCGCAGGGAGGGCTGAGCAGTTCTTC; CDR3aa: CSAGRAEQFF
v_gene: TRBV5-1; j_gene: TRBJ1-1; abundance: few; d_gene: TRBD1; CDR3nt: TGCGCCAGCAGCTTGGTTCCAGGGGGCTCCACTGAAGCTTTCTTT; CDR3aa: CASSLVPGGSTEAFF
v_gene: TRBV6-1; j_gene: TRBJ2-7; abundance: -; d_gene: TRBD1; CDR3nt: TGTGCCAGCAGTGTTCAGGACAGGACCTACGAGCAGTACTTC; CDR3aa: CASSVQDRTYEQYF
v_gene: TRBV5-1; j_gene: TRBJ1-2; abundance: many; d_gene: TRBD1; CDR3nt: TGCGCCAGCAGCTCGATACAGGGGGCGTCTTATGGCTACACCTTC; CDR3aa: CASSSIQGASYGYTF
v_gene: TRBV20-1; j_gene: TRBJ1-5; abundance: many; d_gene: -; CDR3nt: TGCAGTGCCATCGGGGGGGAGTATCAGCCCCAGCATTTT; CDR3aa: CSAIGGEYQPQHF
v_gene: TRBV7-9; j_gene: TRBJ1-1; abundance: few; d_gene: -; CDR3nt: TGTGCCAGCAGCTTAGCGCTAGGGGGGGGCACTGAAGCTTTCTTT; CDR3aa: CASSLALGGGTEAFF
v_gene: TRBV5-8; j_gene: TRBJ1-1; abundance: many; d_gene: -; CDR3nt: TGTGCCAGCAACAGGGACCCCACTGAAGCTTTCTTT; CDR3aa: CASNRDPTEAFF
v_gene: TRBV5-6; j_gene: TRBJ1-1; abundance: many; d_gene: -; CDR3nt: TGTGCCAGCAGCCCGGGGGTCGGGAAAGCTTTCTTT; CDR3aa: CASSPGVGKAFF
v_gene: TRBV12-3/TRBV12-4; j_gene: TRBJ1-6; abundance: -; d_gene: TRBD1; CDR3nt: TGTGCCAGCACCCCAGGGGGGAGAAATCCATACCTCAACTTT; CDR3aa: CASTPGGRNPYLNF
v_gene: TRBV27; j_gene: TRBJ1-1; abundance: many; d_gene: -; CDR3nt: TGTGCCAGCAGTTTGAGGGAGACGAACACTGAAGCTTTCTTT; CDR3aa: CASSLRETNTEAFF
v_gene: TRBV7-6; j_gene: TRBJ2-3; abundance: many; d_gene: -; CDR3nt: TGTGCCAGCAGCTTAGGCCTTCCTAACGCAGATACGCAGTATTTT; CDR3aa: CASSLGLPNADTQYF
v_gene: TRBV15; j_gene: TRBJ1-5; abundance: many; d_gene: -; CDR3nt: TGTGCCACCAGTTCCGCAAGCAATCAGCCCCAGCATTTT; CDR3aa: CATSSASNQPQHF